Listed here are 17 T cell receptor beta chains from one sample, sequenced in a study of T cells in Graves' hyperthyroidism and ophthalmopathy. TCR beta CDR3 region amplification was performed from RNA transcripts. RT-PCR in the first round (using the HTBI primer set) targeted the TCR CDR3. MiXCR, applied by TCRdb to the multiplex PCR reads, yields one record per CDR3 protein. The data contain hundreds of thousands of distinct CDR3 sequences, around 15% of them seen just once; the ten biggest clones take up roughly 10%. The sample taken for sequencing was blood. These receptors came from a young woman with Graves' hyperthyroidism.

This clonotype has more than one count but fewer than ten. The chain has TRBV15 and TRBJ2-7; D might be TRBD1 or TRBD2, each matching 5 bases. CDR1 LNHNV and CDR2 YYDKDF come from the germline V gene (reference sequence). V was trimmed by 0 bases and J by 7 bases, leaving 16 bases between them. The CDR3 has 15 residues. The CDR3 protein is CATSRETGTLGEQYF. In DNA, the CDR3 is TGTGCCACCAGCAGAGAGACCGGGACCCTCGGGGAGCAGTACTTC.

This clonotype was seen repeatedly, ten times or more. V usage is TRBV18 and J usage is TRBJ2-5; TRBD2 matches 8 bases. The CDR3 is made up of 15 amino acids. Germline-derived CDR1 and CDR2 are KGHSH and LQKENI. V was clipped by 2 bases and J by 2 bases; unmatched bases: 4. CDR3 residues: CASSPIGGRQETQYF. The CDR3, as DNA: TGTGCCAGCTCACCAATTGGCGGGAGGCAAGAGACCCAGTACTTC. The whole variable domain, remainder taken from reference TRBV18 and TRBJ2-5, is NAGVMQNPRHLVRRRGQEARLRCSPMKGHSHVYWYRQLPEEGLKFMVYLQKENIIDESGMPKERFSAEFPKEGPSILRIQQVVRGDSAAYFCASSPIGGRQETQYFGPGTRLLVL.

This clonotype was found a few times. The V call is TRBV14, the J call TRBJ1-2; D gene ambiguous. This CDR3 has 12 amino acids. V was cut by 5 bases and J by 4 bases, with 8 bases left in between. Germline V CDR1 and CDR2: SGHDN, FVKESK. CDR3 sequence reads: CASSSERYGYTF. The CDR3 DNA sequence: TGTGCCAGCAGCAGTGAACGCTATGGCTACACCTTC.

This clonotype was detected a few times. V gene TRBV12-3 or TRBV12-4 combines with J gene TRBJ2-2; D is unresolved. V shed 2 bases and J shed 6 bases, with 7 bases lying between them. This CDR3 has 13 residues. Here the CDR3 reads CASSLRVPGELFF. DNA of the CDR3: TGTGCCAGCAGTTTACGGGTCCCCGGGGAGCTGTTTTTT.

This clonotype has more than one count but fewer than ten. This chain connects TRBV5-4 to TRBJ1-6; TRBD1 might be the D (5 bases). The CDR3 has 14 residues. CDR1 is SGHNT, CDR2 YYREEE, per germline (reference sequence). V was cut by 5 bases and J by 7 bases, with 13 bases left in between. The DNA for the CDR3 is TGTGCCAGCAGTGGTGGCAGGACAAATTCACCCCTCCACTTT. Translation: CASSGGRTNSPLHF.

The V call is TRBV7-2, the J call TRBJ2-3; unclear D gene. Germline values: CDR1 SGHTA, CDR2 FQGNSA. The CDR3 totals 17 residues. The ends were cut back, 5 bases at V and 0 bases at J, with 18 bases in the middle. The CDR3 DNA follows: TGTGCCAGCAGCAACCCCTGGGCGTCGGGCAGCACAGATACGCAGTATTTT. This sequence encodes CASSNPWASGSTDTQYF.

The V gene is TRBV18, the J gene TRBJ2-1; 9 positions agree with TRBD1. V trimming: 2 bases; J trimming: 7 bases; junction bases outside the gene matches: 9. The CDR3 totals 16 residues. The V gene's germline CDR1 is KGHSH and CDR2 LQKENI. CDR3 protein: CASSPEVGTGKNEQFF. CDR3 DNA: TGTGCCAGCTCACCAGAGGTAGGGACAGGGAAGAATGAGCAGTTCTTC.

The chain recombines TRBV27 with TRBJ2-1; 8 bases fit TRBD2. V was pared by 3 bases and J by 5 bases, with 6 bases of the junction left unmatched. This CDR3 contains 15 residues. The germline V gene encodes CDR1 MNHEY and CDR2 SMNVEV (reference sequence). CDR3 sequence reads: CASSFGTSLHNEQFF. DNA of the CDR3: TGTGCCAGCAGTTTCGGGACTAGTCTCCACAATGAGCAGTTCTTC.

The gene calls are TRBV9 and TRBJ2-1; TRBD2 matches 8 bases. CDR1 and CDR2 from the germline V gene are SGDLS and YYNGEE. This CDR3 region has 18 residues. J lost 0 bases, V lost 0 bases, and 8 bases had no gene match. CDR3 amino acids: CASSVEAGGPVSYNEQFF. CDR3 bases: TGTGCCAGCAGCGTAGAGGCGGGAGGCCCCGTCTCCTACAATGAGCAGTTCTTC.

The chain couples TRBV7-2 to TRBJ2-1; 7 nucleotides agree with TRBD2. CDR3 size: 14 residues. V shed 5 bases and J 7 bases; nucleotides not matched to a gene: 8. Germline loops: CDR1 SGHTA, CDR2 FQGNSA. The DNA for the CDR3 is TGTGCCAGCAGCCCAGCGGGGACGGTGAATGAGCAGTTCTTC. This codes for CASSPAGTVNEQFF.

This clonotype was seen more than once but under ten times. The chain is built from TRBV18 and TRBJ2-3, with 11 bases matching TRBD2. The J segment lost 0 bases and the V segment lost 6 bases, leaving 14 bases of the junction unmatched. The length of the CDR3 is 19 residues. Germline V gene data show CDR1 as KGHSH and CDR2 as LQKENI. The CDR3 DNA is TGTGCCAGCTCCCCCCGTTCACTAGCGGGAGATTTCAGCACAGATACGCAGTATTTT. It encodes CASSPRSLAGDFSTDTQYF.

V is TRBV12-3 or TRBV12-4 and J is TRBJ2-5, with D perhaps given as TRBD1 or TRBD2 (5 bases each). The V end was cut by 6 bases, the J end by 5 bases, with 13 bases between. This CDR3 is 13 amino acids long. The CDR3 coding sequence is TGTGCCAGCAGGTCTACATGGGGGGAGACCCAGTACTTC. It specifies CASRSTWGETQYF.

This clonotype was seen at least ten times. V is TRBV9 and J is TRBJ2-5, with 10 bases identical to TRBD2. With 0 bases clipped from V and 7 bases from J, the junction kept 6 bases outside the gene matches. Looked up from germline, CDR1 is SGDLS and CDR2 is YYNGEE. This CDR3 is 15 amino acids long. The CDR3 DNA reads as TGTGCCAGCAGCGTAGACCCTAGCGGGAGCGGGACCCAGTACTTC. Translating gives CASSVDPSGSGTQYF.

The chain links TRBV6-5 to TRBJ2-2; TRBD2 agrees at 7 bases. Losses at the gene ends were 8 bases for V and 4 bases for J; bases not matched to a gene: 7. The CDR3 has 14 residues. The germline CDR1 and CDR2 sequences are MNHEY and SVGAGI. The CDR3 loop is CASSGSSGTGELFF. The CDR3 region has the DNA TGTGCCAGCTCGGGGTCTAGCGGCACCGGGGAGCTGTTTTTT.

In its sample, this clonotype was seen a few times. The chain recombines TRBV4-3 with TRBJ2-5; the match to TRBD2 covers 12 bases. V lost 3 bases, J lost 5 bases, and 4 bases stayed unmatched. The CDR3 is 15 residues long. CDR1 and CDR2 (germline): LGHNA, YSLEER. DNA for the CDR3: TGCGCCAGCAGCCAGACTAGCGGGAGTTATGAGACCCAGTACTTC. Protein: CASSQTSGSYETQYF.

Many counts were recorded for this clonotype. This chain uses TRBV11-3 with TRBJ2-2; the D is unclear. Germline V gene sequence: CDR1 SGHNT, CDR2 YENEEA. This CDR3 is 14 amino acids long. V was shortened by 3 bases and J by 1 base, with 6 bases between the two germline ends. In nucleotides, the CDR3 is TGTGCCAGCAGCTTCCCGAGGAACACCGGGGAGCTGTTTTTT. Translation gives CASSFPRNTGELFF.

This clonotype has only a few counts. The chain couples TRBV27 to TRBJ2-2; D call uncertain. The CDR3 totals 16 residues. The germline gives CDR1 MNHEY, CDR2 SMNVEV (reference sequence). V lost 5 bases and J lost 6, with 19 bases in between. The CDR3 reads CASSHVASHPPGELFF. The CDR3 DNA follows: TGTGCCAGCAGTCACGTCGCTTCTCATCCTCCCGGGGAGCTGTTTTTT.